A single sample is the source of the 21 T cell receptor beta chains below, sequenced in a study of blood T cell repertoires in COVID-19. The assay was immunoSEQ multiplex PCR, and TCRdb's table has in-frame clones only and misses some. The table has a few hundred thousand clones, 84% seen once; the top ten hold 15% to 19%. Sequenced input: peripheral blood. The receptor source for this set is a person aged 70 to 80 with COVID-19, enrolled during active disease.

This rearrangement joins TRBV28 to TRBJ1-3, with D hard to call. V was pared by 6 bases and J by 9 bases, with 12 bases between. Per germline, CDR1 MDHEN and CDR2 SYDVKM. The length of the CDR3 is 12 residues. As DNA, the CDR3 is TGTGCCAGCAGCCAATCTGGACTCACCATATATTTT. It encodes CASSQSGLTIYF.

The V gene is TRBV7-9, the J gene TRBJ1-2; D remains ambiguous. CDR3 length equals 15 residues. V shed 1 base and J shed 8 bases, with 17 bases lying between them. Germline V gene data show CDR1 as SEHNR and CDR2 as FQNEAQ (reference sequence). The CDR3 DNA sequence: TGTGCCAGCAGCTTAGATTCGGGAGAGCTTTGGGGCTACACCTTC. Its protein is CASSLDSGELWGYTF.

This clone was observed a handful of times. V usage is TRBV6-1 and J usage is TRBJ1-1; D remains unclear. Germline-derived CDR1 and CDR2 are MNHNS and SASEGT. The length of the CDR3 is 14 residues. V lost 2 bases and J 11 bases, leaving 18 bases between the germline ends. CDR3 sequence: CASSESLSAWPAFF. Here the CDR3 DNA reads TGTGCCAGCAGTGAATCCCTCTCCGCATGGCCGGCTTTCTTT.

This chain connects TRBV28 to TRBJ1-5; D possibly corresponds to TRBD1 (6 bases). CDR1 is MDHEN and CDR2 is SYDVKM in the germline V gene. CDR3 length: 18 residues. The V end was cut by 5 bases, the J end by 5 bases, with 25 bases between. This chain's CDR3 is CASSPAWWGLQLDQPQHF. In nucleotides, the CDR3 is TGTGCCAGCAGTCCCGCCTGGTGGGGGCTGCAGTTGGATCAGCCCCAGCATTTT.

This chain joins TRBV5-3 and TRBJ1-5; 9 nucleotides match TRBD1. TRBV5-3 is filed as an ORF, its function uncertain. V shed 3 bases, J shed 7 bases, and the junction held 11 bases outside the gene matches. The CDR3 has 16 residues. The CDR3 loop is CARSSPTGGAEQPQHF. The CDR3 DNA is TGTGCCAGAAGCTCGCCTACAGGGGGCGCGGAGCAGCCCCAGCATTTT.

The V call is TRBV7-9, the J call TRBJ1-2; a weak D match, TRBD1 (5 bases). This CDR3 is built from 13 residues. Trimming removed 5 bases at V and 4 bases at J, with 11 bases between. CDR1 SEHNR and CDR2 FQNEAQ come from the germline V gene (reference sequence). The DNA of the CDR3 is TGTGCCAGCAGCCTAGACAGCCTCTATGGCTACACCTTC. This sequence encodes CASSLDSLYGYTF.

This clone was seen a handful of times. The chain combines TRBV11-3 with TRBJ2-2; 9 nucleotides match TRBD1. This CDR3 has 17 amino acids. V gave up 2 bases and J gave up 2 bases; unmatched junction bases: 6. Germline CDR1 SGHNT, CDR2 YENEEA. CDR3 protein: CASSLTGTGYNTGELFF. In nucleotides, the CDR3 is TGTGCCAGCAGCTTAACCGGGACAGGGTATAACACCGGGGAGCTGTTTTTT.

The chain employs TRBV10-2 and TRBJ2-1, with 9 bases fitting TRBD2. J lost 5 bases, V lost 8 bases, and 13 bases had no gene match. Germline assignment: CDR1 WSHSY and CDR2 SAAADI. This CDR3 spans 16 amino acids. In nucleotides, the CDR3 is TGCGCCAGCCGAAGGGTGGGCGGGGGGGCGCACAATGAGCAGTTCTTC. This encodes CASRRVGGGAHNEQFF.

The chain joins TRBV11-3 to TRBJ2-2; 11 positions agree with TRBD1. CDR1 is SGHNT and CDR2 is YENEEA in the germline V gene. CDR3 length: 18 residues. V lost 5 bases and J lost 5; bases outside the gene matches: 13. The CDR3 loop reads CASSGKRAGQGGTGELFF. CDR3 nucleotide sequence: TGTGCCAGCAGCGGAAAAAGGGCGGGACAGGGGGGAACCGGGGAGCTGTTTTTT.

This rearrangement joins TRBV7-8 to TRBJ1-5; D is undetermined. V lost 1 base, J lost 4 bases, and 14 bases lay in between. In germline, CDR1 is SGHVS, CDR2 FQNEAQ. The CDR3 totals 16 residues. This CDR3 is CASSLVRAGGNQPQHF. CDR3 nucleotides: TGTGCCAGCAGCTTAGTTCGGGCAGGCGGGAATCAGCCCCAGCATTTT. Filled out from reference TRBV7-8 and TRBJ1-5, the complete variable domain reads GAGVSQSPRYKVAKRGQDVALRCDPISGHVSLFWYQQALGQGPEFLTYFQNEAQLDKSGLPSDRFFAERPEGSVSTLKIQRTQQEDSAVYLCASSLVRAGGNQPQHFGDGTRLSIL.

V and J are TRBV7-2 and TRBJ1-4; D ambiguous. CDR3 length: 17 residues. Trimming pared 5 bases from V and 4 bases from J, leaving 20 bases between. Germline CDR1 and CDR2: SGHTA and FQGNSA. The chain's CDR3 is CASSAIGLFGLNEKLFF. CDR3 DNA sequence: TGTGCCAGCAGCGCTATAGGACTGTTCGGCCTTAATGAAAAACTGTTTTTT.

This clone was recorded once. The CDR3 is CASGAVLFEQYF. The DNA for the CDR3 is TGTGCCAGCGGGGCCGTCCTGTTCGAGCAGTACTTC. The chain uses TRBV6-5 and TRBJ2-7; TRBD1 is a possible D gene (5 bases). The V end lost 8 bases, the J end lost 6 bases, and 14 bases lay between the germline ends. The CDR3 extends over 12 amino acids. The germline V gene has CDR1 MNHEY and CDR2 SVGAGI.

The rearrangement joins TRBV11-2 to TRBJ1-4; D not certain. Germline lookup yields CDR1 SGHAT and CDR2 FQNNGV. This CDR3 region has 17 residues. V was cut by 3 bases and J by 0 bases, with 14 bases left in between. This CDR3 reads CASSLGSTPSTNEKLFF. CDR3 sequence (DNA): TGTGCCAGCAGCTTGGGCAGCACACCCTCAACTAATGAAAAACTGTTTTTT.

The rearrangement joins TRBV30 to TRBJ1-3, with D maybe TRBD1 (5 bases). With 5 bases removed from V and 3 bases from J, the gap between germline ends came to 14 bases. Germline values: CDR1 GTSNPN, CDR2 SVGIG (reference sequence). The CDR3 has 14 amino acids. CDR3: CAWGKGAFGNTIYF. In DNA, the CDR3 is TGTGCCTGGGGTAAAGGGGCCTTTGGAAACACCATATATTTT. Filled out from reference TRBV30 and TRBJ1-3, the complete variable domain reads SQTIHQWPATLVQPVGSPLSLECTVEGTSNPNLYWYRQAAGRGLQLLFYSVGIGQISSEVPQNLSASRPQDRQFILSSKKLLLSDSGFYLCAWGKGAFGNTIYFGEGSWLTVV.

CDR3 in amino acids: CASSLERMVEKLFF. The CDR3 nucleotides are TGTGCCAGCAGCTTAGAGCGCATGGTAGAAAAACTGTTTTTT. V gene TRBV7-8 combines with J gene TRBJ1-4; no clear D gene. V shed 1 base and J shed 8 bases, with 11 bases lying between them. Germline CDR1 and CDR2: SGHVS and FQNEAQ. The CDR3 has 14 amino acids.

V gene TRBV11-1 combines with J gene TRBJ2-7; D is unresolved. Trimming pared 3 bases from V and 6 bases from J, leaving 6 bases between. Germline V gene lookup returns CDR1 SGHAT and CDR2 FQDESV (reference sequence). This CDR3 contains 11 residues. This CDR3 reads CASSFKAEQYF. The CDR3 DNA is TGTGCCAGCAGCTTCAAAGCCGAGCAGTACTTC. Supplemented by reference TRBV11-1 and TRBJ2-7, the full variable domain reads EAEVAQSPRYKITEKSQAVAFWCDPISGHATLYWYRQILGQGPELLVQFQDESVVDDSQLPKDRFSAERLKGVDSTLKIQPAELGDSAMYLCASSFKAEQYFGPGTRLTVT.

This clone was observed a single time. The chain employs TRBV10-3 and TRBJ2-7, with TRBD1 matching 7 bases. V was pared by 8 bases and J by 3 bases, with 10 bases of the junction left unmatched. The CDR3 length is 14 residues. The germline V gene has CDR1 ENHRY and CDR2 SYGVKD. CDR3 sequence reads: CAIRAAGGHYEQYF. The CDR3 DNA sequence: TGTGCCATCCGGGCGGCAGGGGGTCACTACGAGCAGTACTTC.

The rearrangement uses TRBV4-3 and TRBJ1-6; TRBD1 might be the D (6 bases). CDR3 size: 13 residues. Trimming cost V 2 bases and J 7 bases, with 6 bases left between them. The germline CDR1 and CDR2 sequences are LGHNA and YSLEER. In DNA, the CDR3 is TGCGCCAGCAGCCAAACAGGGAATTCACCCCTCCACTTT. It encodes CASSQTGNSPLHF.

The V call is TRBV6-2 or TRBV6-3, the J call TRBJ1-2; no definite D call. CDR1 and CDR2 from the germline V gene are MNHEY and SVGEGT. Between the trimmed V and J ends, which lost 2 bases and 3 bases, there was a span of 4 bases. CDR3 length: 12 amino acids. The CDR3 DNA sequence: TGTGCCAGCAGTTACCCCGACTATGGCTACACCTTC. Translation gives CASSYPDYGYTF.

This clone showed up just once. CDR3 amino acids: CASRNSGRAYEQYF. The CDR3 DNA reads as TGTGCCAGCAGAAATAGCGGGCGCGCCTACGAGCAGTACTTC. The chain uses TRBV6-5 and TRBJ2-7, with 7 bases fitting TRBD2. Germline trimming cut 6 bases from V and 2 bases from J; bases unmatched to any gene: 7. Germline-derived CDR1 and CDR2 are MNHEY and SVGAGI. The CDR3 extends over 14 amino acids.

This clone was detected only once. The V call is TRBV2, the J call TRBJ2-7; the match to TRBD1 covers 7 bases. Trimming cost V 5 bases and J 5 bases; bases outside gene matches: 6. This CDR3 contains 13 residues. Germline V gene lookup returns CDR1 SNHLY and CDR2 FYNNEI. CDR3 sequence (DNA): TGTGCCAGCAGTTACAGGGGAACCCACGAGCAGTACTTC. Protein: CASSYRGTHEQYF.